The 10 T cell receptor beta chains reported below all come from one sample, sequenced in a study of T cells in Graves' hyperthyroidism and ophthalmopathy. It was RNA transcripts that yielded the amplified TCR beta CDR3 regions. First-round RT-PCR targeting the TCR CDR3 was performed with the HTBI primer set. A single record per CDR3 protein comes from TCRdb applying MiXCR to the multiplex PCR reads. The sample yields almost 600,000 distinct CDR3 sequences, around 46% seen once. The sequenced sample was peripheral blood or thyroid tissue (not recorded which). These receptors all stem from a woman younger than 30 with Graves' hyperthyroidism.

The chain carries TRBV7-2 and TRBJ2-1; D possibly uses TRBD1 or TRBD2 (5 bases each). Deletions cut 6 bases from V and 6 bases from J, with 15 bases between. The CDR3 has 14 amino acids. Per germline, CDR1 SGHTA and CDR2 FQGNSA. The CDR3: CASRGARVINEQFF. The CDR3, as DNA: TGTGCCAGCAGGGGAGCCAGGGTGATCAATGAGCAGTTCTTC.

This clonotype was detected only a few times. This chain joins TRBV6-2 or TRBV6-3 and TRBJ2-5; perhaps TRBD1 as D (5 bases). This CDR3 has 13 residues. The V and J ends lost 6 bases and 7 bases respectively, with 15 bases between them. The V gene's germline CDR1 is MNHEY and CDR2 SVGEGT. This chain's CDR3 is CASRKGFIVTQYF. The CDR3 nucleotides are TGTGCCAGCAGAAAGGGGTTTATTGTGACCCAGTACTTC.

This chain joins TRBV2 and TRBJ2-1; no definite D call. The CDR3 contains 14 residues. Per germline, CDR1 SNHLY and CDR2 FYNNEI. Trimming left V 6 bases short and J 0 bases short, with 9 bases between. CDR3 protein: CASRWTDSYNEQFF. The DNA for the CDR3 is TGTGCCAGCAGATGGACGGACTCCTACAATGAGCAGTTCTTC.

This clonotype was found many times. V gene TRBV24-1 combines with J gene TRBJ1-5, with D unresolved. V lost 1 base and J lost 5, with 5 bases in between. The CDR3 runs to 13 residues. CDR1 is KGHDR and CDR2 is SFDVKD in the germline V gene. The CDR3 region has the DNA TGTGCCACCAGTGATTTAACAGATCAGCCCCAGCATTTT. This gives the protein CATSDLTDQPQHF.

The chain combines TRBV10-3 with TRBJ1-6; D is possibly TRBD1 (5 bases). The CDR3 covers 13 residues. Trimming left V 7 bases short and J 5 bases short, with 9 bases between. Per the germline V gene, CDR1 is ENHRY and CDR2 is SYGVKD. CDR3 bases: TGTGCCATCAACGAACAGGATAATTCACCCCTCCACTTT. Residues: CAINEQDNSPLHF.

Comment on this clonotype: Its ends do not fully match the called genes, so a read error is possible. The rearrangement links TRBV5-1 to TRBJ2-3, with TRBD1 as a possible D gene (5 bases). The CDR3 is 12 amino acids. From germline, CDR1 is SGHRS and CDR2 YFSETQ. CDR3 sequence (DNA): TGTGCCAGCAGCAAAACAGGAGATACGCAGTATTTT. Amino acid sequence: CASSKTGDTQYF. The complete variable domain, with remaining parts taken from reference TRBV5-1 and TRBJ2-3, reads KAGVTQTPRYLIKTRGQQVTLSCSPISGHRSVSWYQQTPGQGLQFLFEYFSETQRNKGNFPGRFSGRQFSNSRSEMNVSTLELGDSALYLCASSKTGDTQYFGPGTRLTVL.

This clonotype has a count of ten or more. The chain uses TRBV2 and TRBJ2-7; D not resolved. Looked up from germline, CDR1 is SNHLY and CDR2 is FYNNEI. V gave up 4 bases and J gave up 6 bases, with 7 bases separating them. The CDR3 has 11 residues. The CDR3 spells CASSGLFEQYF. The DNA of the CDR3 is TGTGCCAGCAGTGGGCTGTTCGAGCAGTACTTC. Full variable domain (outside the CDR3, taken from reference TRBV2 and TRBJ2-7): EPEVTQTPSHQVTQMGQEVILRCVPISNHLYFYWYRQILGQKVEFLVSFYNNEISEKSEIFDDQFSVERPDGSNFTLKIRSTKLEDSAMYFCASSGLFEQYFGPGTRLTVT.

This clonotype was recorded many times. CDR3 nucleotide sequence: TGTGCCAGCAGTGGCCGCCAAGTGGCCCAGTACTTC. Protein product: CASSGRQVAQYF. The V and J genes are TRBV6-5 and TRBJ2-5; D call uncertain. This CDR3 contains 12 residues. V dropped 5 bases and J dropped 9 bases, with 13 bases sitting between them. Looked up from germline, CDR1 is MNHEY and CDR2 is SVGAGI.

There are a few counts of this clonotype. This CDR3 is CASRLRGAWNTGELFF. Here the CDR3 DNA reads TGTGCCAGCAGGTTACGGGGGGCCTGGAACACCGGGGAGCTGTTTTTT. V gene TRBV5-6 combines with J gene TRBJ2-2; TRBD2 is a possible D gene (7 bases). The CDR3 is 16 residues long. Germline V gives CDR1 SGHDT, CDR2 YYEEEE. V lost 5 bases to trimming and J lost 1 base, with 15 bases between them.

This clonotype was observed many times. J is TRBJ1-2 and V is TRBV7-2; D ambiguous. V lost 2 bases, J lost 8 bases, and 15 bases lay in between. Germline V gene lookup returns CDR1 SGHTA and CDR2 FQGNSA. The CDR3 totals 14 residues. The CDR3 coding sequence is TGTGCCAGCAGCTTAATGGCTGGGCTTGGAGGCTACACCTTC. Translated, it gives CASSLMAGLGGYTF.